Below, 25 T cell receptor beta chains from the same sample are listed, as sequenced in a study of OX40 agonist ivuxolimab in advanced cancers. The protocol was immunoSEQ multiplex PCR, while the TCRdb copy is restricted to in-frame clones and leaves out a portion. The data contain some 15,000 clones, about 90% of them singletons. The input for sequencing was CD4+ or CD8+ T cells sorted from blood, taken in a trial of the OX40 agonist ivuxolimab. These receptors all come from an adult with an advanced solid tumor such as melanoma, head and neck, liver or kidney cancer.

In this sample, this clone turned up a few times. V and J are TRBV28 and TRBJ1-1; D is uncertain. The germline V and J ends were trimmed by 4 bases and 0 bases, with 6 bases remaining between them. Looked up from germline, CDR1 is MDHEN and CDR2 is SYDVKM. The CDR3 consists of 13 residues. The CDR3 sequence: CASSWVLNTEAFF. The CDR3 DNA sequence: TGTGCCAGCAGTTGGGTTCTGAACACTGAAGCTTTCTTT.

This clone was detected only once. J is TRBJ1-3 and V is TRBV9; D remains unclear. Germline loops: CDR1 SGDLS, CDR2 YYNGEE. The CDR3 loop spans 14 amino acids. V was cut by 3 bases and J by 3 bases, with 10 bases left in between. The CDR3 spells CASSGSGNGNTIYF. The DNA for the CDR3 is TGTGCCAGCAGCGGCTCAGGAAATGGAAACACCATATATTTT.

The V call is TRBV27, the J call TRBJ2-7, with D possibly matching TRBD2 (6 bases). This CDR3 has 16 amino acids. V was cut by 0 bases and J by 1 base, with 13 bases left in between. Germline loops: CDR1 MNHEY, CDR2 SMNVEV (reference sequence). CDR3 nucleotides: TGTGCCAGCAGTTTATCCTCGGGGGAGAGATCCTACGAGCAGTACTTC. Its translation is CASSLSSGERSYEQYF.

The chain employs TRBV7-9 and TRBJ2-6; tentative D call: TRBD2 (7 bases). Germline CDR1 and CDR2: SEHNR and FQNEAQ (reference sequence). The CDR3 sequence is 17 residues long. The germline V and J ends were trimmed by 4 bases and 1 base, with 14 bases remaining between them. The CDR3 nucleotides read TGTGCCAGCAGCTCCCGGGGGGCCATGTCTGGGGCCAACGTCCTGACTTTC. It yields the protein CASSSRGAMSGANVLTF.

The CDR3 region is CASSQGHFHEQYF. Written as DNA, the CDR3 is TGCGCCAGCAGCCAAGGGCATTTCCACGAGCAGTACTTC. The chain employs TRBV4-1 and TRBJ2-7; D unclear. The ends were cut back, 1 base at V and 5 bases at J, with 9 bases in the middle. This CDR3 has 13 residues. Per germline, CDR1 MGHRA and CDR2 YSYEKL.

This clone was seen only once. The chain joins TRBV6-6 to TRBJ2-1; a weak D match, TRBD1 (6 bases). CDR1 is MNHNY and CDR2 is SVGAGI in the germline V gene (reference sequence). V shed 2 bases and J shed 9 bases, with 11 bases lying between them. This CDR3 is built from 13 residues. The CDR3 sequence: CASSYNRVREQFF. CDR3 in DNA: TGTGCCAGCAGTTACAACAGGGTGCGTGAGCAGTTCTTC.

V and J are TRBV11-3 and TRBJ2-3; 11 nucleotides align to TRBD2. The CDR3 runs 17 residues. J gave up 1 base and V 4 bases, and 7 bases lay outside the gene matches. Per the germline V gene, CDR1 is SGHNT and CDR2 is YENEEA. CDR3 residues: CASSSRTSGLGTDTQYF. CDR3 DNA sequence: TGTGCCAGCAGCTCCCGGACTAGCGGGTTGGGCACAGATACGCAGTATTTT.

The chain employs TRBV5-1 and TRBJ2-2, with D possibly TRBD2 on 6 matching bases. The CDR3 consists of 17 residues. CDR1 SGHRS and CDR2 YFSETQ come from the germline V gene. V dropped 7 bases and J dropped 0 bases, with 19 bases sitting between them. In DNA, the CDR3 is TGCGCCAGCCGACAATTCATTAGCGGCCCGAACACCGGGGAGCTGTTTTTT. Translating gives CASRQFISGPNTGELFF.

The rearrangement joins TRBV7-9 to TRBJ2-5; TRBD2 aligns across 13 bases. The CDR3 spans 16 residues. Germline values: CDR1 SEHNR, CDR2 FQNEAQ (reference sequence). The J segment lost 5 bases and the V segment lost 4 bases, leaving 7 bases of the junction unmatched. This chain's CDR3 is CASSWGTSGKGETQYF. The CDR3 nucleotides are TGTGCCAGCAGCTGGGGGACTAGCGGGAAGGGGGAGACCCAGTACTTC.

This sequence joins TRBV6-6 and TRBJ2-1; 10 bases agree with TRBD2. This CDR3 is 13 amino acids long. The V segment lost 8 bases and the J segment 4 bases; nucleotides outside the gene matches: 2. From germline, CDR1 is MNHNY and CDR2 SVGAGI (reference sequence). CDR3 protein: CASGLADYNEQFF. The CDR3 coding sequence is TGTGCCAGCGGACTAGCGGATTACAATGAGCAGTTCTTC.

The gene calls are TRBV13 and TRBJ2-7, with TRBD1 as a possible D gene (6 bases). This CDR3 has 13 residues. Trimming took 5 bases from V and 3 from J, leaving 11 bases between them. CDR1 is PRHDT, CDR2 FYEKMQ, per germline (reference sequence). CDR3 in DNA: TGTGCCAGCAGCCCCGGACAGAACTACGAGCAGTACTTC. It codes for CASSPGQNYEQYF.

Notes on this clone: The germline gene is not matched at one end of the junction; a read error may be the cause. The chain recombines TRBV2 with TRBJ2-7; tentatively, D is TRBD2 (5 bases). Germline CDR1 is SNHLY and CDR2 is FYNNEI. The CDR3 extends over 12 amino acids. CDR3 DNA sequence: TGTGCCAGCGTAGATTCCTCGGGGTCTAGGAGCTTC. This encodes CASVDSSGSRSF.

V and J are TRBV4-1 and TRBJ2-7; TRBD2 matches 14 bases. The CDR3 is 16 amino acids. Trimming removed 5 bases from V and 4 bases from J; junction bases left unmatched: 7. CDR1 and CDR2 from the germline V gene are MGHRA and YSYEKL. CDR3 DNA sequence: TGCGCCAGCAGCTTAAGACTAGCGGGAGGGCCGTACGAGCAGTACTTC. As protein: CASSLRLAGGPYEQYF.

The chain is built from TRBV28 and TRBJ1-2, with 8 nucleotides matching TRBD1. In germline, CDR1 is MDHEN, CDR2 SYDVKM. With 2 bases clipped from V and 0 bases from J, the junction kept 8 bases outside the gene matches. The length of the CDR3 is 17 residues. This chain's CDR3 is CASSLEGQVIPNYGYTF. The CDR3 coding sequence is TGTGCCAGCAGTTTAGAGGGACAGGTTATTCCTAACTATGGCTACACCTTC.

This sequence joins TRBV5-4 and TRBJ1-1; D possibly corresponds to TRBD1 (6 bases). CDR3 length equals 15 residues. Germline V gene lookup returns CDR1 SGHNT and CDR2 YYREEE (reference sequence). V was cut by 0 bases and J by 4 bases, with 13 bases left in between. The CDR3 is CASSLGVTGSTEAFF. The CDR3 coding sequence is TGTGCCAGCAGCTTGGGGGTAACAGGGAGCACTGAAGCTTTCTTT. The whole variable domain, remainder taken from reference TRBV5-4 and TRBJ1-1, is ETGVTQSPTHLIKTRGQQVTLRCSSQSGHNTVSWYQQALGQGPQFIFQYYREEENGRGNFPPRFSGLQFPNYSSELNVNALELDDSALYLCASSLGVTGSTEAFFGQGTRLTVV.

The rearrangement uses TRBV6-5 and TRBJ1-1, with a tentative D call TRBD1 (6 bases). Trimming removed 0 bases from V and 0 bases from J, with 11 bases in between. The CDR3 covers 16 residues. Per the germline V gene, CDR1 is MNHEY and CDR2 is SVGAGI. CDR3 nucleotide sequence: TGTGCCAGCAGTTACTCGTCAGGGGAGGTGAACACTGAAGCTTTCTTT. Amino acids: CASSYSSGEVNTEAFF.

CDR3 region: CASSVKGNPYEQYF. The CDR3 DNA reads as TGTGCCAGCAGTGTAAAGGGGAACCCCTACGAGCAGTACTTC. This chain joins TRBV2 and TRBJ2-7; D might be TRBD1 (5 bases). V shed 4 bases and J shed 2 bases, with 12 bases lying between them. CDR3 size: 14 residues. Germline loops: CDR1 SNHLY, CDR2 FYNNEI.

The chain employs TRBV4-1 and TRBJ1-2; possibly TRBD1 for D (6 bases). The CDR3 extends over 15 amino acids. V was clipped by 1 base and J by 4 bases, with 13 bases between them. CDR1 and CDR2 (germline): MGHRA, YSYEKL. CDR3 region: CASSQAGAPSYGYTF. The CDR3, as DNA: TGCGCCAGCAGCCAAGCAGGGGCGCCTAGCTATGGCTACACCTTC.

The chain combines TRBV2 with TRBJ2-7; D is perhaps TRBD2 (5 bases). The germline gives CDR1 SNHLY, CDR2 FYNNEI. The CDR3 consists of 15 residues. V lost 4 bases and J lost 3, with 16 bases in between. The CDR3 reads CASSGGPGEGYEQYF. The CDR3 DNA is TGTGCCAGCAGTGGCGGTCCAGGAGAGGGCTACGAGCAGTACTTC.

The CDR3 loop is CASSIWGAYNEQFF. The DNA for the CDR3 is TGTGCCAGTAGTATTTGGGGAGCCTACAATGAGCAGTTCTTC. The J gene is TRBJ2-1, the V gene TRBV19, with a tentative D call TRBD2 (5 bases). This CDR3 spans 14 amino acids. Per the germline V gene, CDR1 is LNHDA and CDR2 is SQIVND (reference sequence). V was pared by 3 bases and J by 2 bases, with 8 bases between.

The chain uses TRBV9 and TRBJ1-4; D is uncertain. This CDR3 comprises 16 residues. Germline V gene data show CDR1 as SGDLS and CDR2 as YYNGEE. Trimming removed 0 bases from V and 5 bases from J, with 14 bases in between. The CDR3 nucleotides are TGTGCCAGCAGCGTAGGGTGGTCAGGAACAAATGAAAAACTGTTTTTT. This codes for CASSVGWSGTNEKLFF.

The chain carries TRBV27 and TRBJ1-2, with D uncertain. Trimming took 3 bases from V and 2 from J, leaving 4 bases between them. The length of the CDR3 is 12 residues. CDR1 is MNHEY and CDR2 is SMNVEV in the germline V gene (reference sequence). The CDR3 DNA reads as TGTGCCAGCAGTTTCGGGAACTATGGCTACACCTTC. Translation gives CASSFGNYGYTF.

The V call is TRBV6-1, the J call TRBJ1-1; D gene unclear. This CDR3 is 15 amino acids long. V gave up 2 bases and J gave up 0 bases, with 10 bases separating them. The germline V gene has CDR1 MNHNS and CDR2 SASEGT. The CDR3 reads CASSEPGGVNTEAFF. Written as DNA, the CDR3 is TGTGCCAGCAGTGAACCGGGCGGGGTGAACACTGAAGCTTTCTTT.

In its sample, this clone was seen a few times. V usage is TRBV27 and J usage is TRBJ1-1; D might be TRBD1 (5 bases). V dropped 5 bases and J dropped 1 base, with 8 bases sitting between them. The germline V gene encodes CDR1 MNHEY and CDR2 SMNVEV (reference sequence). The CDR3 contains 13 residues. The CDR3 here is CASSVQANTEAFF. CDR3 nucleotide sequence: TGTGCCAGCAGTGTACAGGCGAACACTGAAGCTTTCTTT.

This clone was counted a single time. The rearrangement uses TRBV11-2 and TRBJ1-4; D is ambiguous. The CDR3 contains 16 residues. Germline V CDR1 and CDR2: SGHAT, FQNNGV. V dropped 5 bases and J dropped 0 bases, with 13 bases sitting between them. CDR3 protein: CASSLLDETTNEKLFF. The CDR3, as DNA: TGTGCCAGCAGCCTCCTGGACGAAACAACTAATGAAAAACTGTTTTTT.